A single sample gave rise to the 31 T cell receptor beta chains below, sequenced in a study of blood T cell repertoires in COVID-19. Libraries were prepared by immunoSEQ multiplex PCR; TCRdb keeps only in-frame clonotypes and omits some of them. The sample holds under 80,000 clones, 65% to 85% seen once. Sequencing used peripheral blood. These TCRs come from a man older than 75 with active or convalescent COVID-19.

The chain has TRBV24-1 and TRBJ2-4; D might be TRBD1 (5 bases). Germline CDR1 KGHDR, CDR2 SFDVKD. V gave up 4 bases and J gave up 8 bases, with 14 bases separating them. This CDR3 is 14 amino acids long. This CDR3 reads CATSDPGPGDIQYF. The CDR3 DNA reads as TGTGCCACCAGTGACCCAGGGCCCGGAGACATTCAGTACTTC.

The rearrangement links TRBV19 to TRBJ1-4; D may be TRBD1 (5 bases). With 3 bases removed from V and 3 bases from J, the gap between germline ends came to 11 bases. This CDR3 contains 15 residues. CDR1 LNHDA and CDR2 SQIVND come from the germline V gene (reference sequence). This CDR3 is CASSIGRVANEKLFF. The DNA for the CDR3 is TGTGCCAGTAGTATTGGCAGGGTAGCTAATGAAAAACTGTTTTTT.

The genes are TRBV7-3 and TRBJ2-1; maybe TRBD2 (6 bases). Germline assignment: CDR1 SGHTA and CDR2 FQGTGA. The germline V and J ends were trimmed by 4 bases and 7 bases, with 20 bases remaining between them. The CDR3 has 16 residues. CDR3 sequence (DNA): TGTGCCAGCAGCTCCCGGGGAGGAGGGAGATTTAATGAGCAGTTCTTC. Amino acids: CASSSRGGGRFNEQFF.

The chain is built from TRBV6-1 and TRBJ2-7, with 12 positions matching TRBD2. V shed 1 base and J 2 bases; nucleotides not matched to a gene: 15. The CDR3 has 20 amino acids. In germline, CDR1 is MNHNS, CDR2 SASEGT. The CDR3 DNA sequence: TGTGCCAGCAGTGAAGAAGTGAGACTAGCGGGGGCCTTAGTTGCCTACGAGCAGTACTTC. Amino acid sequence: CASSEEVRLAGALVAYEQYF.

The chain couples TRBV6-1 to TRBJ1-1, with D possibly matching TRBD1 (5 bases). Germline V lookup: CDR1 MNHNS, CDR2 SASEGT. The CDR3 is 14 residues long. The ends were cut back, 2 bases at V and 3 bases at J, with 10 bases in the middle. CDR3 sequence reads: CASSELGADTEAFF. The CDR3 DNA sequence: TGTGCCAGCAGTGAACTAGGGGCGGACACTGAAGCTTTCTTT.

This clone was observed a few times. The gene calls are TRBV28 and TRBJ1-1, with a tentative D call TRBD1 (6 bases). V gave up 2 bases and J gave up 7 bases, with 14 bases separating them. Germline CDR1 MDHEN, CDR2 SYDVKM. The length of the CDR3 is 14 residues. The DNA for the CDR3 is TGTGCCAGCAGTTTACCCACGGGCAGGGGTGAAGCTTTCTTT. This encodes CASSLPTGRGEAFF.

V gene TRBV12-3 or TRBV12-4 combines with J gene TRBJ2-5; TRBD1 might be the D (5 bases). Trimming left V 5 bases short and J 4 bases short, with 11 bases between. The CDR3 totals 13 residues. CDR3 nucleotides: TGTGCCAGCAGTGTCAGGGATAGAGAGACCCAGTACTTC. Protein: CASSVRDRETQYF.

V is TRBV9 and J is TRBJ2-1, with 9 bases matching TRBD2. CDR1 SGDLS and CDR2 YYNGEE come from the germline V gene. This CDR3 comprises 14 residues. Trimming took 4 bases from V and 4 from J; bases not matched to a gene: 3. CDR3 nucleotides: TGTGCCAGCAGCCGGACTAGCGAGTACAATGAGCAGTTCTTC. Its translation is CASSRTSEYNEQFF.

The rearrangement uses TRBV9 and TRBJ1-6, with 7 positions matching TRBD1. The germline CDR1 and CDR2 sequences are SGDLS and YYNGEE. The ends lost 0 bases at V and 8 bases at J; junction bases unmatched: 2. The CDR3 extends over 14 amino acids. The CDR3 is CASSVGQGDSPLHF. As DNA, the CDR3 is TGTGCCAGCAGCGTAGGGCAGGGGGATTCACCCCTCCACTTT.

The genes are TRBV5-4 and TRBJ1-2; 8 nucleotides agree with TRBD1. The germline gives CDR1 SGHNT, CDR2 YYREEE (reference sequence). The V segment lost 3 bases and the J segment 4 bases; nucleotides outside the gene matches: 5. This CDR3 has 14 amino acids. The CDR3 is CASSYRTGTYGYTF. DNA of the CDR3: TGTGCCAGCAGCTACCGGACAGGGACCTATGGCTACACCTTC.

DNA of the CDR3: TGTGCCAGCAGCTTTGGTGGGGGGAGTCAAAAACTGTTTTTT. Its protein product is CASSFGGGSQKLFF. The V gene is TRBV7-9, the J gene TRBJ1-4, with D possibly TRBD1 on 5 matching bases. The CDR3 covers 14 residues. The V gene lost 3 bases and the J gene lost 9 bases, with 14 bases spanning the gap. Looked up from germline, CDR1 is SEHNR and CDR2 is FQNEAQ (reference sequence). Complete variable domain (other parts from reference TRBV7-9 and TRBJ1-4): DTGVSQNPRHKITKRGQNVTFRCDPISEHNRLYWYRQTLGQGPEFLTYFQNEAQLEKSRLLSDRFSAERPKGSFSTLEIQRTEQGDSAMYLCASSFGGGSQKLFFGSGTQLSVL.

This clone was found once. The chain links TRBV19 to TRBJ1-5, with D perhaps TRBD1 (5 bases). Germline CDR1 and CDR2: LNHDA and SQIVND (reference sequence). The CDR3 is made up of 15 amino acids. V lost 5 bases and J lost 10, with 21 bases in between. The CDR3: CASSGGTGRIIPQHF. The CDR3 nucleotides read TGTGCCAGTAGTGGAGGGACGGGGAGAATCATTCCCCAGCATTTT.

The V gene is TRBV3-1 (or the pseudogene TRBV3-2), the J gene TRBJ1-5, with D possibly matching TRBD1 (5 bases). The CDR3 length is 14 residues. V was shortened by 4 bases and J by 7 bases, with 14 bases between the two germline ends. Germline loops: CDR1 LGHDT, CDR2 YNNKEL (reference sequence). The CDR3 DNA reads TGTGCCAGCAGCCTCGGGGGGGTGGGACAGCCCCAGCATTTT. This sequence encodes CASSLGGVGQPQHF.

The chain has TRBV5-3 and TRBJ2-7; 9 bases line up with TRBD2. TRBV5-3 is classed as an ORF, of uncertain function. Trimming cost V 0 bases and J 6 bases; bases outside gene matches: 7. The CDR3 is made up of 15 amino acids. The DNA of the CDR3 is TGTGCCAGAAGCTTGGCCGCGGGAGGGCCAACCGAGCAGTACTTC. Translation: CARSLAAGGPTEQYF.

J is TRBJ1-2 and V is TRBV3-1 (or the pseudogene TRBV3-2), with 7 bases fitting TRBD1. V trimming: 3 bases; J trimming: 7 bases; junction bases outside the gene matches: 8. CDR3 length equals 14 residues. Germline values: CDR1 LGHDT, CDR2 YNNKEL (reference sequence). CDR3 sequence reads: CASSHRGSQGGYTF. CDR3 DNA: TGTGCCAGCAGCCACAGGGGGTCACAAGGTGGCTACACCTTC.

This CDR3 reads CASSSTGKGQPQHF. The CDR3 bases are TGTGCCAGCAGCTCGACAGGGAAAGGACAGCCCCAGCATTTT. The chain recombines TRBV5-8 with TRBJ1-5; TRBD1 agrees at 7 bases. The CDR3 has 14 amino acids. V lost 3 bases to trimming and J lost 7 bases; unmatched junction nucleotides: 7. Looked up from germline, CDR1 is SGHTS and CDR2 is YDEGEE. The complete variable domain, with remaining parts taken from reference TRBV5-8 and TRBJ1-5, reads EAGVTQSPTHLIKTRGQQATLRCSPISGHTSVYWYQQALGLGLQFLLWYDEGEERNRGNFPPRFSGRQFPNYSSELNVNALELEDSALYLCASSSTGKGQPQHFGDGTRLSIL.

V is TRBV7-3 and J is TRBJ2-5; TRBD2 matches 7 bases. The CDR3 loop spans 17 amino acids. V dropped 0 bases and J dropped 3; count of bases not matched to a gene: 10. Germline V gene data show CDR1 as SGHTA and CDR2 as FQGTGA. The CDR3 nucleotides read TGTGCCAGCAGCTTAACGCGGGCGGGAGCAGGAAAAGAGACCCAGTACTTC. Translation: CASSLTRAGAGKETQYF.

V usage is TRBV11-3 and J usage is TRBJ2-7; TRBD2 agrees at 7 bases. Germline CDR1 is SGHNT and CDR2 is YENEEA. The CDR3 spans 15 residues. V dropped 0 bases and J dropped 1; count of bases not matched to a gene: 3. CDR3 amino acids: CASSLEAGPSYEQYF. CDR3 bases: TGTGCCAGCAGCTTAGAAGCGGGACCTTCCTACGAGCAGTACTTC. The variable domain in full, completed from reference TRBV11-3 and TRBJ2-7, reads EAGVVQSPRYKIIEKKQPVAFWCNPISGHNTLYWYLQNLGQGPELLIRYENEEAVDDSQLPKDRFSAERLKGVDSTLKIQPAELGDSAVYLCASSLEAGPSYEQYFGPGTRLTVT.

CDR3 coding DNA: TGTGCCAGCAGCTCCCTCGGCGGGGGGGAAGATACGCAGTATTTT. It encodes CASSSLGGGEDTQYF. The chain employs TRBV7-3 and TRBJ2-3, with TRBD2 matching over 9 bases. Germline V CDR1 and CDR2: SGHTA, FQGTGA. There are 15 residues in the CDR3. V gave up 4 bases and J gave up 5 bases; unmatched junction bases: 7.

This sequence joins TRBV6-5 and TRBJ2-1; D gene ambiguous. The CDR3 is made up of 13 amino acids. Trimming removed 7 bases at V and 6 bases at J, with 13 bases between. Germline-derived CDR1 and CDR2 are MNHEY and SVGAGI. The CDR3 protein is CASMASYSNEQFF. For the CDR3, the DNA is TGTGCCAGCATGGCCAGTTACAGCAATGAGCAGTTCTTC.

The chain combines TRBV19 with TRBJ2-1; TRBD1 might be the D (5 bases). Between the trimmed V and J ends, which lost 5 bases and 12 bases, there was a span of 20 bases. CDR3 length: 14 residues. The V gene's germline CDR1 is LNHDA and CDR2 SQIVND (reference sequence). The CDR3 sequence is CASSFLGPNERQFF. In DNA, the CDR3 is TGTGCCAGTAGTTTTCTGGGGCCTAATGAGCGGCAGTTCTTC. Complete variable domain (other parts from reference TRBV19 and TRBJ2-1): DGGITQSPKYLFRKEGQNVTLSCEQNLNHDAMYWYRQDPGQGLRLIYYSQIVNDFQKGDIAEGYSVSREKKESFPLTVTSAQKNPTAFYLCASSFLGPNERQFFGPGTRLTVL.

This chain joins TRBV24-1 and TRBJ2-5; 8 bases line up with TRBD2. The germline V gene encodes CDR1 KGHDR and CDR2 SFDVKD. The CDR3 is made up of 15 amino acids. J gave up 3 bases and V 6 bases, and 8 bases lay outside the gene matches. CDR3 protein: CATSSGGAGEETQYF. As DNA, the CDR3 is TGTGCCACCAGTTCGGGGGGGGCAGGAGAAGAGACCCAGTACTTC.

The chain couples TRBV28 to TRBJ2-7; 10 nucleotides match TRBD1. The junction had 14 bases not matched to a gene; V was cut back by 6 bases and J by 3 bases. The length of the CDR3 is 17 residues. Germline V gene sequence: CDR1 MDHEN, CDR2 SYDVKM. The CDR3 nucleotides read TGTGCCAGCAGACTACTTAGGGGACAGGGGTCCGACTACGAGCAGTACTTC. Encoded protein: CASRLLRGQGSDYEQYF.

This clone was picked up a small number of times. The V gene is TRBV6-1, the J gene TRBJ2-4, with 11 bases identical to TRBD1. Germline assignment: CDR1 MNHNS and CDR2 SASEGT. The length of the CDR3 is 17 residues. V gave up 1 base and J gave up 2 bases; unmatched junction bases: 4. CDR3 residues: CASSEEGTGGTKNIQYF. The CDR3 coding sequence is TGTGCCAGCAGTGAAGAGGGGACAGGGGGAACCAAAAACATTCAGTACTTC.

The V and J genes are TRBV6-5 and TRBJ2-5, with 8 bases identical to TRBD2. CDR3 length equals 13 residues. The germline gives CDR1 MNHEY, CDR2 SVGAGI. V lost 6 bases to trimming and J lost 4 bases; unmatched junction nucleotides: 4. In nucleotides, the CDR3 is TGTGCCAGCAGCAAAGCGGGGGTAGAGACCCAGTACTTC. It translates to CASSKAGVETQYF.

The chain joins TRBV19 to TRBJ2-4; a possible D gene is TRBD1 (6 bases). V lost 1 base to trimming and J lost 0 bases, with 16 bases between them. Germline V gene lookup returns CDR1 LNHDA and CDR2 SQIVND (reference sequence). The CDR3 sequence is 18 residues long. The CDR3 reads CASSIGKQGAVAKNIQYF. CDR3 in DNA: TGTGCCAGTAGTATAGGGAAACAGGGAGCTGTAGCCAAAAACATTCAGTACTTC.

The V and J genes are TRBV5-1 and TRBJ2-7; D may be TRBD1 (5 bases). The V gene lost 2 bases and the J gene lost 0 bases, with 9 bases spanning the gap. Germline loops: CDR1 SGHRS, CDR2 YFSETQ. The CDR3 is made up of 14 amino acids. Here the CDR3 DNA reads TGCGCCAGCAGCTTAAGTCAGGGCTCCTACGAGCAGTACTTC. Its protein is CASSLSQGSYEQYF.

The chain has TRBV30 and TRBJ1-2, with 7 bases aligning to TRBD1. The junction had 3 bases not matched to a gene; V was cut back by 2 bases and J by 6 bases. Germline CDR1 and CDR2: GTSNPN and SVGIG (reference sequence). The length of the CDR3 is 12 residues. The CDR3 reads CAWSRRGHGYTF. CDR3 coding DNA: TGTGCCTGGAGTCGTAGGGGGCATGGCTACACCTTC.

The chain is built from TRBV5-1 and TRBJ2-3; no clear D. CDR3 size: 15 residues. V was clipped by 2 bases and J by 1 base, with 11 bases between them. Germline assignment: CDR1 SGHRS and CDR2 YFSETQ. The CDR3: CASSFQTPRTDTQYF. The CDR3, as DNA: TGCGCCAGCAGCTTCCAAACTCCTCGCACAGATACGCAGTATTTT.

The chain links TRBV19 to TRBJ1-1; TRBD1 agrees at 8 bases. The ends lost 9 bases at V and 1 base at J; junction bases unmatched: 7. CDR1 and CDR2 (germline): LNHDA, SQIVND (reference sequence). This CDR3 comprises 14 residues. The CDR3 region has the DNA TGTGCCAGCAGCCGACAGGGGAGGAACACTGAAGCTTTCTTT. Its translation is CASSRQGRNTEAFF. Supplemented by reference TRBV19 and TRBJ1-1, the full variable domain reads DGGITQSPKYLFRKEGQNVTLSCEQNLNHDAMYWYRQDPGQGLRLIYYSQIVNDFQKGDIAEGYSVSREKKESFPLTVTSAQKNPTAFYLCASSRQGRNTEAFFGQGTRLTVV.

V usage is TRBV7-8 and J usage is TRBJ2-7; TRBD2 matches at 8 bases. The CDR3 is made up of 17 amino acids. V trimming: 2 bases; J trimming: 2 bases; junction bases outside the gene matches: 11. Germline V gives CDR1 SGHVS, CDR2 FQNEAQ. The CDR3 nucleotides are TGTGCCAGCAGCTTACGGAGGGGGGGACTAGATCCCTACGAGCAGTACTTC. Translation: CASSLRRGGLDPYEQYF.